What follows are 2 T cell receptor beta chains derived from one specimen sequenced in a study of shared clonotypes between healthy human individuals. The table came from immunoSEQ multiplex PCR; TCRdb's copy has only in-frame clones and leaves some out. The sample yields more than 2,000,000 clones, approximately 90% seen once. Sequenced sample: naive CD4+ T cells sorted from blood. Subset of the sample: CD45RA+ positively selected. The receptors here all came from a young man in good health.

V is TRBV7-2 and J is TRBJ1-1, with D tentatively TRBD1 (5 bases). Germline V gene lookup returns CDR1 SGHTA and CDR2 FQGNSA. The CDR3 has 14 residues. Trimming removed 4 bases at V and 3 bases at J, with 12 bases between. For the CDR3, the DNA is TGTGCCAGCAGCTCCAGCCCGGGGGACACTGAAGCTTTCTTT. As protein: CASSSSPGDTEAFF.

The genes are TRBV29-1 and TRBJ1-2; D perhaps matches TRBD1 (6 bases). Trimming left V 2 bases short and J 5 bases short, with 9 bases between. This CDR3 comprises 12 residues. CDR1 is SQVTM and CDR2 is ANQGSEA in the germline V gene. CDR3 sequence (DNA): TGCAGCGTTGAACTACAGGGTTATGGCTACACCTTC. Translated, it gives CSVELQGYGYTF. The variable domain in full, with the rest retrieved from reference TRBV29-1 and TRBJ1-2, is SAVISQKPSRDICQRGTSLTIQCQVDSQVTMMFWYRQQPGQSLTLIATANQGSEATYESGFVIDKFPISRPNLTFSTLTVSNMSPEDSSIYLCSVELQGYGYTFGSGTRLTVV.